Below, 15 T cell receptor beta chains from the same sample are listed, as sequenced in a study of tumor and adjacent non-tumor tissue in lung cancer. The template was RNA from unsorted bulk tissue. This non-tumor lung sample came from over 3 cm beyond the tumor edge. The library came from three nested PCR rounds adapted from ARM-PCR protocols. One entry per CDR3 protein, called by TCRdb with MiXCR from the multiplex PCR reads. Of around 76,000 distinct CDR3 sequences listed, 76% are singletons. The sequenced sample consisted of distant non-tumor lung tissue. Receptor source: a man in his sixties or seventies with non-small cell lung cancer.

The chain employs TRBV6-2 or TRBV6-3 and TRBJ2-1, with TRBD2 matching 8 bases. Germline assignment: CDR1 MNHEY and CDR2 SVGEGT. V shed 8 bases, J shed 12 bases, and the junction held 15 bases outside the gene matches. The CDR3 has 14 amino acids. Written as DNA, the CDR3 is TGTGCCAGCTCAGCGGGAGAGTCCTACTATGGGCAGTTCTTC. This codes for CASSAGESYYGQFF.

This sequence joins TRBV29-1 and TRBJ2-7; TRBD1 agrees at 7 bases. J gave up 3 bases and V 6 bases, and 5 bases lay outside the gene matches. This CDR3 contains 12 residues. Germline V lookup: CDR1 SQVTM, CDR2 ANQGSEA. The CDR3 nucleotides are TGCAGCGTCCCGGGACAGAGCTACGAGCAGTACTTC. Translation gives CSVPGQSYEQYF.

The chain uses TRBV28 and TRBJ1-6; D not resolved. Germline CDR1 reads MDHEN; CDR2 reads SYDVKM. V was shortened by 6 bases and J by 10 bases, with 22 bases between the two germline ends. The CDR3 consists of 16 residues. Here the CDR3 DNA reads TGTGCCAGCAGGTTACGGGCAAATATAGGCGGATCACCCCTCCACTTT. This sequence encodes CASRLRANIGGSPLHF.

In regard to this clonotype: Germline is not matched at one junction end, which may reflect a read error. The chain carries TRBV12-3 or TRBV12-4 and TRBJ1-3, with 9 nucleotides matching TRBD1. The CDR3 is made up of 18 amino acids. CDR3 DNA: TGCGCCAGCAGTCGTCCCGGGACAGGGATCTGCTCTGGAGACACCATATATTTT. Residues: CASSRPGTGICSGDTIYF.

The rearrangement uses TRBV5-6 and TRBJ2-2; D may match TRBD1 or TRBD2 (5 bases each). CDR1 and CDR2 from the germline V gene are SGHDT and YYEEEE. V gave up 2 bases and J gave up 7 bases, with 18 bases separating them. This CDR3 spans 16 amino acids. The CDR3 DNA reads TGTGCCAGCAGCTTTGGGACCGGAAACTCATGCGGGGAGCTGTTTTTT. Its protein is CASSFGTGNSCGELFF. Full variable domain (rest looked up from reference TRBV5-6 and TRBJ2-2): DAGVTQSPTHLIKTRGQQVTLRCSPKSGHDTVSWYQQALGQGPQFIFQYYEEEERQRGNFPDRFSGHQFPNYSSELNVNALLLGDSALYLCASSFGTGNSCGELFFGEGSRLTVL.

For this clonotype: One end of the junction fails to match germline, which may point to a read error. The gene calls are TRBV11-2 and TRBJ2-2; D may correspond to TRBD1 or TRBD2 (5 bases each). Germline-derived CDR1 and CDR2 are SGHAT and FQNNGV. CDR3 length: 16 amino acids. CDR3 in amino acids: CVSSLVCTGVAGEPFF. The CDR3 nucleotides are TGTGTCAGCAGCTTAGTGTGCACAGGTGTTGCCGGGGAGCCGTTTTTT.

Note on this clonotype: A single base separates this from a much larger clone, so it may be a read error. This chain connects TRBV24-1 to TRBJ2-7; D gene uncertain. V lost 7 bases to trimming and J lost 0 bases, with 6 bases between them. The CDR3 sequence is 12 residues long. Per the germline V gene, CDR1 is KGHDR and CDR2 is SFDVKD. As DNA, the CDR3 is TGTGCCACCAGGCAGGACTCCTACGAGCAGTACTTC. This gives the protein CATRQDSYEQYF.

The chain carries TRBV5-6 and TRBJ2-4; D possibly corresponds to TRBD2 (6 bases). The ends were cut back, 3 bases at V and 3 bases at J, with 16 bases in the middle. From germline, CDR1 is SGHDT and CDR2 YYEEEE. The CDR3 loop spans 16 amino acids. The CDR3 reads CASSSGGIHLKNIQYF. CDR3 in DNA: TGTGCCAGCAGCTCCGGCGGGATACATCTCAAAAACATTCAGTACTTC.

This chain connects TRBV20-1 to TRBJ2-6; no clear D gene. Per germline, CDR1 DFQATT and CDR2 SNEGSKA (reference sequence). This CDR3 comprises 15 residues. CDR3 in amino acids: CNARGRHSGANVLTF. The CDR3 bases are TGCAATGCCAGAGGACGTCACTCTGGGGCCAACGTCCTGACTTTC.

Many counts were recorded for this clonotype. V is TRBV4-1 and J is TRBJ1-6; D perhaps matches TRBD1 (5 bases). Germline CDR1 reads MGHRA; CDR2 reads YSYEKL. This CDR3 is 15 amino acids long. The V and J ends lost 4 bases and 5 bases respectively, with 12 bases between them. The CDR3 protein is CASSPRAENNSPLHF. The CDR3 region has the DNA TGCGCCAGCAGCCCCAGGGCAGAGAATAATTCACCCCTCCACTTT.

A remark on this clonotype: A read error may explain this, as a much larger clone is one base away. The V call is TRBV20-1, the J call TRBJ2-7; D is ambiguous. The CDR3 length is 11 residues. Germline-derived CDR1 and CDR2 are DFQATT and SNEGSKA (reference sequence). The CDR3: CSALLSYEHYF. Here the CDR3 DNA reads TGCAGTGCACTCTTATCCTACGAGCACTACTTC.

Note on this clonotype: This may be a read error: a much more frequent sequence differs by one nucleotide. V and J are TRBV11-2 and TRBJ2-5; D is unresolved. Looked up from germline, CDR1 is SGHAT and CDR2 is FQNNGV. Trimming left V 0 bases short and J 4 bases short, with 12 bases between. This CDR3 spans 15 amino acids. The CDR3 is CASSLDHTMVETQYF. The CDR3 coding sequence is TGTGCCAGCAGCTTAGATCACACAATGGTAGAGACCCAGTACTTC. The full variable domain, with the rest looked up from reference TRBV11-2 and TRBJ2-5, is EAGVAQSPRYKIIEKRQSVAFWCNPISGHATLYWYQQILGQGPKLLIQFQNNGVVDDSQLPKDRFSAERLKGVDSTLKIQPAKLEDSAVYLCASSLDHTMVETQYFGPGTRLLVL.

The V and J genes are TRBV11-2 and TRBJ2-1; 9 bases match TRBD2. V lost 9 bases to trimming and J lost 6 bases; unmatched junction nucleotides: 18. CDR3 size: 17 residues. Germline lookup yields CDR1 SGHAT and CDR2 FQNNGV. This CDR3 reads CARNMLLAGTFVNEQFF. In DNA, the CDR3 is TGTGCCAGAAACATGTTGCTAGCGGGGACGTTTGTCAATGAGCAGTTCTTC. The complete variable domain, with remaining parts taken from reference TRBV11-2 and TRBJ2-1, reads EAGVAQSPRYKIIEKRQSVAFWCNPISGHATLYWYQQILGQGPKLLIQFQNNGVVDDSQLPKDRFSAERLKGVDSTLKIQPAKLEDSAVYLCARNMLLAGTFVNEQFFGPGTRLTVL.

Points on this clonotype: A read error may produce the germline difference seen at one junction end. This chain joins TRBV20-1 and TRBJ2-5, with unresolved D. The CDR3 runs to 12 residues. Germline V CDR1 and CDR2: DFQATT, SNEGSKA (reference sequence). DNA of the CDR3: TGCAGTGCTAGACCCATGGCAGAGACTCAGTACTTC. This gives the protein CSARPMAETQYF.

With regard to this clonotype: This is likely a read error, given that the CDR3 carries no conserved phenylalanine or tryptophan at its end. The V gene is TRBV5-5, the J gene TRBJ2-2; perhaps TRBD1 as D (6 bases). The CDR3 is 14 amino acids. Germline V lookup: CDR1 SGHKS, CDR2 YYEKEE (reference sequence). V dropped 2 bases and J dropped 5 bases, with 10 bases sitting between them. In nucleotides, the CDR3 is TGTGCCAGCAGCTTCAGGGGCGATACCGGGGAGCTGTTTTCT. Encoded protein: CASSFRGDTGELFS.